The source of this T cell receptor (beta chain) is a study of T cells in localized non-small cell lung cancer. Produced via immunoSEQ multiplex PCR; TCRdb's table is partial and in-frame only. The sample has roughly 48,000 clones, approximately 80% seen once; the top ten hold 17%. CDR3 length: 11 residues. The germline CDR1 and CDR2 sequences are SNHLY and FYNNEI. Trimming pared 6 bases from V and 4 bases from J, leaving 6 bases between. General study results and limits: With higher T cell density in blood came longer overall survival. Median detection of top 100 tumor clones in adjacent lung was 57 clones. Heterogeneity remains possible, as sequencing covered one tumor region only.

In regard to this clone: Its antigen remains unknown.

The chain has TRBV2 and TRBJ1-1; unclear D gene. The receptor comes from a man aged 40-75 years with stage I squamous cell lung carcinoma. Sample: peripheral blood, taken before any cancer treatment. The CDR3 reads CASRDATEAFF. For the CDR3, the DNA is TGTGCCAGCAGGGATGCCACTGAAGCTTTCTTT.